This is a list of T cell receptor beta chains from one sample in a study of T-cell memory formation after mild COVID-19. TCRdb ran MiXCR on the 5' RACE reads and lists one entry per CDR3 protein. The table has 170,000 or so distinct CDR3 sequences, about a fifth seen once; the top ten hold 20% to 25%. Sequencing was performed on PBMCs or a T cell subset sorted from them (not recorded which). These receptors originate from an adult woman who had mild COVID-19 (a few samples of this study predate the infection). Cell type and time point are not known. CDR3s include the opening cysteine and the closing phenylalanine or tryptophan.

CDR3 length	J gene	V gene	CDR3 protein
15	TRBJ2-1	TRBV11-1	CASSLRGQPYNEQFF
15	TRBJ1-2	TRBV12-3/TRBV12-4	CASRVVGRPRDGYTF
13	TRBJ2-7	TRBV12-3/TRBV12-4	CASRPQGSYEQYF
11	TRBJ1-4	TRBV7-9	CASSLNEKLFF
13	TRBJ2-1	TRBV7-2	CASSPPDRWSQFF
15	TRBJ1-1	TRBV15	CATSRSYRENTEAFF
13	TRBJ1-1	TRBV6-6	CASSYGEGSEAFF
15	TRBJ2-1	TRBV20-1	CSAREQGVSYNEQFF
15	TRBJ2-3	TRBV6-1	CASSTRDGEADTQYF
18	TRBJ2-3	TRBV20-1	CSARDGLAGGLRADTQYF
15	TRBJ2-5	TRBV7-8	CASSSRTTGGETQYF
15	TRBJ1-1	TRBV6-5	CASSPRGGVNTEAFF
16	TRBJ2-3	TRBV27	CASSLRRARGADTQYF
16	TRBJ2-1	TRBV5-1	CASSLDLAGIEVEQFF
15	TRBJ2-5	TRBV5-1	CASSFRDSHQETQYF
12	TRBJ2-7	TRBV6-6	CASSSGRSEQYF
16	TRBJ1-2	TRBV5-5	CASSPILWASGYGYTF
12	TRBJ2-1	TRBV6-5	CASTPNGNEQFF
15	TRBJ1-5	TRBV5-1	CASSLGENSNQPQHF
14	TRBJ2-1	TRBV7-7	CASSLGGGYNEQFF
13	TRBJ2-7	TRBV29-1	CSVDETGANEQYF
13	TRBJ2-1	TRBV30	CAWSVGVDNEQFF
15	TRBJ2-1	TRBV6-4	CASSDTAGLYNEQFF
19	TRBJ2-6	TRBV7-2	CASSSRTSGGLTGANVLTF
14	TRBJ2-4	TRBV7-9	CASSPGTSKNIQYF
14	TRBJ2-1	TRBV2	CASSASGGYNEQFF
12	TRBJ1-1	TRBV12-3/TRBV12-4	CASSFGQPEAFF
14	TRBJ1-1	TRBV27	CASSPSLGPFEAFF
15	TRBJ2-7	TRBV4-1	CASSQVTGGDYEQYF
15	TRBJ2-7	TRBV6-2/TRBV6-3	CASSPLSGKLYEQYF
13	TRBJ2-5	TRBV5-4	CASSGRDQETQYF
14	TRBJ2-5	TRBV5-1	CASRINPRWETQYF
16	TRBJ2-3	TRBV4-3	CASSPLPGQLTDTQYF
14	TRBJ1-5	TRBV24-1	CATSGGYSNQPQHF
14	TRBJ1-2	TRBV11-2	CASSFGTGDYGYTF
13	TRBJ2-7	TRBV5-1	CASSFSRSYEQYF
12	TRBJ2-2	TRBV28	CASSVDSWELFF
15	TRBJ2-7	TRBV2	CASDPRGNPSYEQYF
15	TRBJ1-1	TRBV6-5	CASSYGGQTNTEAFF
14	TRBJ2-5	TRBV7-9	CASSGGGTPETQYF
14	TRBJ1-2	TRBV4-1	CASSQESDPYGYTF
16	TRBJ1-6	TRBV9	CASSPRIEGPNSPLHF
11	TRBJ2-5	TRBV7-6	CASRLQETQYF
13	TRBJ2-7	TRBV15	CATSMKGSYEQYF
13	TRBJ1-1	TRBV9	CASSAGTDTEAFF
16	TRBJ2-6	TRBV5-5	CASSSPGQAGANVLTF
16	TRBJ2-1	TRBV15	CATSREEGDYDNEQFF
18	TRBJ2-7	TRBV11-2	CASSLEISGTGFPYEQYF
17	TRBJ1-2	TRBV20-1	CSARDSLPIQGKYGYTF
13	TRBJ1-5	TRBV7-9	CASSGGGNQPQHF
13	TRBJ2-1	TRBV7-9	CASSSRWDGKQFF
12	TRBJ2-7	TRBV21-1	CAPADGTYEQYF
14	TRBJ2-7	TRBV27	CASSYAGEVGEQYF
17	TRBJ2-3	TRBV5-1	CASSVLGGATSPDTQYF
18	TRBJ2-7	TRBV6-5	CASRITSPSSGASYEQYF
14	TRBJ2-1	TRBV24-1	CATSNLAPYNEQFF
15	TRBJ2-3	TRBV9	CASSVDEGSTDTQYF
12	TRBJ2-7	TRBV15	CATRLTLGEQYF